The 4 T cell receptor beta chains presented below share a single source sample, sequenced in a study of cytomegalovirus exposure and HLA in healthy donors. PCR employed 60 Vbeta and 13 Jbeta primers. Data came from immunoSEQ multiplex PCR; TCRdb stores just in-frame clones and leaves some out. The data contain about 99,000 clones, 79% of them seen just once; the ten biggest clones take up approximately 3.8%. The sequencing input was PBMCs. Receptor source: a man aged 50 or older in good health and CMV-seropositive.

This clone has a handful of counts. This chain connects TRBV5-4 to TRBJ2-3, with 10 positions matching TRBD2. Trimming cost V 4 bases and J 4 bases; bases outside gene matches: 6. The germline gives CDR1 SGHNT, CDR2 YYREEE (reference sequence). The CDR3 consists of 15 residues. The chain's CDR3 is CASSQEREGPDTQYF. The CDR3 DNA reads as TGTGCCAGCAGCCAAGAGCGGGAGGGCCCAGATACGCAGTATTTT.

V and J are TRBV11-2 and TRBJ2-2, with 7 nucleotides matching TRBD1. Per the germline V gene, CDR1 is SGHAT and CDR2 is FQNNGV. The CDR3 sequence is 14 residues long. Losses at the gene ends were 5 bases for V and 6 bases for J; bases not matched to a gene: 6. In nucleotides, the CDR3 is TGTGCCAGCAGCCAGCGACAGGGTGCCGGGGAGCTGTTTTTT. This sequence encodes CASSQRQGAGELFF. Full variable domain (outside the CDR3, taken from reference TRBV11-2 and TRBJ2-2): EAGVAQSPRYKIIEKRQSVAFWCNPISGHATLYWYQQILGQGPKLLIQFQNNGVVDDSQLPKDRFSAERLKGVDSTLKIQPAKLEDSAVYLCASSQRQGAGELFFGEGSRLTVL.

This clone was counted between two and nine times. This chain uses TRBV5-1 with TRBJ2-3; 11 bases are a match to TRBD1. V was pared by 0 bases and J by 5 bases, with 5 bases of the junction left unmatched. The CDR3 has 16 residues. Germline CDR1 is SGHRS and CDR2 is YFSETQ. The DNA for the CDR3 is TGCGCCAGCAGCTTGGGTCAGGGACAGGGGGGAGATACGCAGTATTTT. Translated, it gives CASSLGQGQGGDTQYF. The full variable domain, rest sourced from reference TRBV5-1 and TRBJ2-3, is KAGVTQTPRYLIKTRGQQVTLSCSPISGHRSVSWYQQTPGQGLQFLFEYFSETQRNKGNFPGRFSGRQFSNSRSEMNVSTLELGDSALYLCASSLGQGQGGDTQYFGPGTRLTVL.

The V gene is TRBV7-8, the J gene TRBJ2-1, with 12 bases lining up with TRBD1. Trimming cost V 2 bases and J 8 bases; bases outside gene matches: 7. The germline gives CDR1 SGHVS, CDR2 FQNEAQ. The CDR3 sequence is 16 residues long. The CDR3 DNA reads TGTGCCAGCAGCTTACGGCCCGGGACAGGGGGCGATGAGCAGTTCTTC. Its protein product is CASSLRPGTGGDEQFF.